These T cell receptor beta chains were read from a single sample in a study of CD8 T cells in ankylosing spondylitis. Via MiXCR, TCRdb re-called the 5' RACE reads, giving one row per CDR3 protein. Among 650,000 to 800,000 distinct CDR3 sequences listed, over 15% were seen once. Source material: blood, either unsorted or a sorted T cell fraction (not recorded which). The source of these receptors is a male donor with ankylosing spondylitis. Each CDR3 is given with its conserved first and last residue. D genes are given only for firm matches. Part of the rows lack a size; the others show once, few, many or a class for expanded clones.

j_gene,v_gene,abundance,d_gene,CDR3nt,CDR3aa
TRBJ1-2,TRBV4-1,few,.,TGCGCCAGCAGGGGGGGGGCAGCCTATGGCTACACCTTC,CASRGGAAYGYTF
TRBJ2-4,TRBV6-2/TRBV6-3,few,.,TGTGCCAGCAGGGACCCCGGCACCAAAAACATTCAGTACTTC,CASRDPGTKNIQYF
TRBJ1-1,TRBV7-2,few,.,TGTGCCAGCAGCTTAACTCCGGGCCCCATCCCTGAAGCTTTCTTT,CASSLTPGPIPEAFF
TRBJ2-3,TRBV5-1,few,.,TGCGCCAGCAGCTTGCGAGTCGAAACAGATACGCAGTATTTT,CASSLRVETDTQYF
TRBJ2-7,TRBV5-6,.,.,TGTGCCAGCAGCTCAACCCAGGGAATCTTGGGCGAGCAGTACTTC,CASSSTQGILGEQYF
TRBJ2-6,TRBV5-6,many,.,TGTGCCAGCAGCTTAGTCTCTGGGGCCAACGTCCTGACTTTC,CASSLVSGANVLTF
TRBJ2-3,TRBV29-1,.,TRBD2,TGCAGCGTTGGAGGACTAGCGGGAGGAGAAACGCAGTATTTT,CSVGGLAGGETQYF
TRBJ1-2,TRBV30,.,TRBD1,TGTGCCTGGAGTCCCCGCAGGGGGGGTTATGGCTACACCTTC,CAWSPRRGGYGYTF
TRBJ2-2,TRBV12-3/TRBV12-4,.,.,TGTGCCAGCAGTATAGTTCCGACGGTAGCGGAGGACACCGGGGAGCTGTTTTTT,CASSIVPTVAEDTGELFF
TRBJ2-1,TRBV7-3,.,.,TGTGCCAGCAGCTTAACGTTAGGGGGTTACAATGAGCAGTTCTTC,CASSLTLGGYNEQFF
TRBJ2-3,TRBV7-6,many,.,TGTGCCAGCAGCTTAGGAGTCACTAGCACAGATACGCAGTATTTT,CASSLGVTSTDTQYF
TRBJ2-5,TRBV29-1,many,TRBD2,TGCAGCGTTAGGGCGGGGGGGACCCAGTACTTC,CSVRAGGTQYF
TRBJ2-1,TRBV20-1,.,TRBD2,TGCAGTGCTAGGCGGGGGGCGTATGTCAATGAGCAGTTCTTC,CSARRGAYVNEQFF
TRBJ2-7,TRBV29-1,few,.,TGCAGCGTTGGGACAGTCTCCTACGAGCAGTACTTC,CSVGTVSYEQYF
TRBJ1-2,TRBV6-1,.,TRBD1,TGTGCCAGCAGTGACGACCCCGGACAGGCCTATGGCTACACCTTC,CASSDDPGQAYGYTF
TRBJ2-1,TRBV20-1,.,.,TGCAGTGCTAGAGTTCGGTCTGGGCGGAAGAACTACAATGAGCAGTTCTTC,CSARVRSGRKNYNEQFF
TRBJ1-1,TRBV7-9,.,.,TGTGCCAGCAGCCGCAACGAGCCATTGTACACTGAAGCTTTCTTT,CASSRNEPLYTEAFF
TRBJ2-4,TRBV3-1,.,.,TGTGCCAGCAGCCCAGGCACCCGGGGCATTCAGTACTTC,CASSPGTRGIQYF
TRBJ2-3,TRBV10-1,.,.,TGCGCCAGCAGTGTTGGGGGGAACAGGGATACGCAGTATTTT,CASSVGGNRDTQYF
TRBJ1-1,TRBV4-1,many,.,TGCGCCAGCAGCCGGGGGGTAGGAGCTGAAGCTTTCTTT,CASSRGVGAEAFF
TRBJ2-1,TRBV12-3/TRBV12-4,few,TRBD2,TGTGCCAGCAGGACTAGCGGGGGGCGGGATGAGCAGTTCTTC,CASRTSGGRDEQFF
TRBJ1-2,TRBV20-1,few,TRBD1,TGCAGTGCTGGGACAGGGGGGTTCTATGGCTACACCTTC,CSAGTGGFYGYTF
TRBJ2-2,TRBV7-3,few,TRBD2,TGTGCCAGCAGCACCGGACTAGCGGGAACCGGGGAGCTGTTTTTT,CASSTGLAGTGELFF
TRBJ2-7,TRBV7-8,.,TRBD1,TGTGCCAGCAGCCCCCTAGGACAGGGGGCGTACGAGCAGTACTTC,CASSPLGQGAYEQYF
TRBJ2-7,TRBV4-2,.,.,TGTGCCAGCAGCCAAGGGGGCCAGGCCGGGAACGAGCAGTACTTC,CASSQGGQAGNEQYF
TRBJ2-2,TRBV7-9,few,.,TGTGCCAGCAGCCGACGGGGGAGCCAGACCGGCGGGGAGCTGTTTTTT,CASSRRGSQTGGELFF
TRBJ2-3,TRBV3-1,few,TRBD2,TGTGCCAGCAGCCAAGACGGTACTAGCGTTGGCACAGATACGCAGTATTTT,CASSQDGTSVGTDTQYF
TRBJ2-3,TRBV2,.,.,TGTGCCAGCAGTAACGGACAGACACCTAGCACAGATACGCAGTATTTT,CASSNGQTPSTDTQYF
TRBJ2-1,TRBV12-3/TRBV12-4,many,.,TGTGCCAGCAGGCGACTTGGAAATGAGCAGTTCTTC,CASRRLGNEQFF
TRBJ2-2,TRBV6-1,.,.,TGTGCCAGCAGTGAACTGGGGGTTGTTCCCGGGGAGCTGTTTTTT,CASSELGVVPGELFF
TRBJ2-2,TRBV7-6,.,.,TGTGCCAGCAGCTTAGTTGTGCCCCAAGCAACCGGGGAGCTGTTTTTT,CASSLVVPQATGELFF
TRBJ2-7,TRBV12-3/TRBV12-4,many,.,TGTGCCAGCAGTTTAGCCGGGGCCACCAACGAGCAGTACTTC,CASSLAGATNEQYF
TRBJ1-2,TRBV2,.,.,TGTGCCAGCAGTGAAGCGGTTCAGGCCTATGGCTACACCTTC,CASSEAVQAYGYTF
TRBJ1-2,TRBV6-2/TRBV6-3,few,TRBD1,TGTGCCAGCAGTGAGACAGGGCGCTTCTACACCTTC,CASSETGRFYTF
TRBJ2-6,TRBV12-3/TRBV12-4,.,TRBD1,TGTGCCAGCAGGGACAGGGTACTGGGGGCCAACGTCCTGACTTTC,CASRDRVLGANVLTF
TRBJ2-4,TRBV21-1,.,.,TGTGCCAGCAACGGTCCAAGGGCCAAAAACATTCAGTACTTC,CASNGPRAKNIQYF
TRBJ1-1,TRBV11-2,few,.,TGTGCCAGCAGCTTAGTCGGGGGAGTGGGCACTGAAGCTTTCTTT,CASSLVGGVGTEAFF
TRBJ2-1,TRBV19,.,.,TGTGCCAGTTTAGGTCGGAACTACAATGAGCAGTTCTTC,CASLGRNYNEQFF
TRBJ1-1,TRBV5-6,.,.,TGTGCCAGCAGCTTGGGGGCGTTCGGGGGAGCTTTGACTGAAGCTTTCTTT,CASSLGAFGGALTEAFF
TRBJ2-3,TRBV5-1,.,TRBD2,TGCGCCAGCAGCTTGTTCCTAGCGGGGAGTGGGGCAGATACGCAGTATTTT,CASSLFLAGSGADTQYF
TRBJ2-3,TRBV9,.,TRBD2,TGTGCCAGCAGCGCAACGACTAGCCAAGCAGATACGCAGTATTTT,CASSATTSQADTQYF
TRBJ2-7,TRBV25-1,.,TRBD1,TGTGCCAGCAGACGAGGACAGGGAGGCTCCTACGAGCAGTACTTC,CASRRGQGGSYEQYF
TRBJ2-1,TRBV5-1,few,.,TGCGCCAGCAGCCCGCCCCCAAGGAATGAGCAGTTCTTC,CASSPPPRNEQFF
TRBJ2-1,TRBV7-9,few,.,TGTGCCAACGCTAATCCCGGGAGCCCCTACAATGAGCAGTTCTTC,CANANPGSPYNEQFF
TRBJ2-1,TRBV24-1,few,.,TGTGCCACCAGTGGGGGGGACACTTACAATGAGCAGTTCTTC,CATSGGDTYNEQFF